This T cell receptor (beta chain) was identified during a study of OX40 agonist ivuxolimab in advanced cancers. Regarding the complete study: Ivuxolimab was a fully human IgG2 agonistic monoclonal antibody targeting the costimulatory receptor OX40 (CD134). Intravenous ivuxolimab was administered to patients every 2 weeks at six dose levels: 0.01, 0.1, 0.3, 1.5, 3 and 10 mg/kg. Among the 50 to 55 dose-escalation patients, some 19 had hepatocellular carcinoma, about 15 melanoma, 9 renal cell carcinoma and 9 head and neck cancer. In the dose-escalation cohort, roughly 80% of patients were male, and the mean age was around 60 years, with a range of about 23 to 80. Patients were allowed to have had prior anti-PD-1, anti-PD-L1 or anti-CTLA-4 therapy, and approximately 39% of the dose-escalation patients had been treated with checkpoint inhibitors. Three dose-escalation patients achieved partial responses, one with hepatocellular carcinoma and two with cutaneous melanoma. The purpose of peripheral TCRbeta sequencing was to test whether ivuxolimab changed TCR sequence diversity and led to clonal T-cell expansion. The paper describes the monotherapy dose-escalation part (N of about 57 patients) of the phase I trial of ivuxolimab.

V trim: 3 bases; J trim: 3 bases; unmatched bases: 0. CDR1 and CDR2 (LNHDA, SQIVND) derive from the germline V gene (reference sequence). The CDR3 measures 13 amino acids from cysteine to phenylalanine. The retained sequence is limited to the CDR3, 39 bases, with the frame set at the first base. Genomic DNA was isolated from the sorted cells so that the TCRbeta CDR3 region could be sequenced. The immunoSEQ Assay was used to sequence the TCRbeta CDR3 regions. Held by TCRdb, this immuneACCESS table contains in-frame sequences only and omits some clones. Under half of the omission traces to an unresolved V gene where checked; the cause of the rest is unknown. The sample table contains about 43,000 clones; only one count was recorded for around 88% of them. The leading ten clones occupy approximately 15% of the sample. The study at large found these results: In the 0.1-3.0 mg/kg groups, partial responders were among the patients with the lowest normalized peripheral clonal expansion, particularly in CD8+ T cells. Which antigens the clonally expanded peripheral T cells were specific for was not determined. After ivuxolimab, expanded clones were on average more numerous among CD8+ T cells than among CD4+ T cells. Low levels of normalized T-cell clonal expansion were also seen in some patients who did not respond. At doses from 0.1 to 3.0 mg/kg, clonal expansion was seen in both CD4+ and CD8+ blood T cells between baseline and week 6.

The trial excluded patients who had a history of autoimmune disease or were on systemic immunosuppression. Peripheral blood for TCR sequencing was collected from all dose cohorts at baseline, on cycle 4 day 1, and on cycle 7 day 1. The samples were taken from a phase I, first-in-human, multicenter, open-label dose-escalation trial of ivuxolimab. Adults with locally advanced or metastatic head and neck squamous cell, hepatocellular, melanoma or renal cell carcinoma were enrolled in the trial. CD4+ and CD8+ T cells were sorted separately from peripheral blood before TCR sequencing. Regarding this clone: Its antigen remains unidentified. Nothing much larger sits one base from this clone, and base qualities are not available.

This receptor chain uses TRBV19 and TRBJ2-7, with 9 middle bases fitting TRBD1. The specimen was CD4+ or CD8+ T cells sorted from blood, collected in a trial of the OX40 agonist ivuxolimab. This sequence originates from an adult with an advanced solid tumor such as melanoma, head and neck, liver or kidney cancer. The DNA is TGTGCCAGTAGTATGGACAGGGGCTACGAGCAGTACTTC. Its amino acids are CASSMDRGYEQYF.